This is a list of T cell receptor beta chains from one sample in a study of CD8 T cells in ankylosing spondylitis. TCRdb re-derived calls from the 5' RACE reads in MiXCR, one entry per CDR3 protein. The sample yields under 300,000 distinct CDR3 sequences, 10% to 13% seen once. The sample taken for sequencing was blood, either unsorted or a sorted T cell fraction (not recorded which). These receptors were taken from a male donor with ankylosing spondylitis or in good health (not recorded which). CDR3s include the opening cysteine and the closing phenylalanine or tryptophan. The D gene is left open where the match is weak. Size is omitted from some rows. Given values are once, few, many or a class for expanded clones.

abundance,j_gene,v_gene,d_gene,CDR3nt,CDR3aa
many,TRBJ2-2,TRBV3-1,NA,TGTGCCAGCAGCCAAGGCGTCCTGCCTCCGAACACCGGGGAGCTGTTTTTT,CASSQGVLPPNTGELFF
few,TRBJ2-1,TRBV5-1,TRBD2,TGCGCCAGCAGCTTGGGGACTATAGCGGGGGCCAACAATGAGCAGTTCTTC,CASSLGTIAGANNEQFF
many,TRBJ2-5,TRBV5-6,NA,TGTGCCAGCAGCTTGGCCGAGGCCTATCGGACCCAGTACTTC,CASSLAEAYRTQYF
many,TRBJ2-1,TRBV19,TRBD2,TGTGCCAGTAGTGTAAGCCATCCGGGGGGTGAGTTCTTC,CASSVSHPGGEFF
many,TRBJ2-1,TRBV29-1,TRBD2,TGCACCCTAGGACTAGATGGAAATGAGCAGTTCTTC,CTLGLDGNEQFF
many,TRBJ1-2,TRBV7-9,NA,TGTGCCAGCAGCTTAGGACTCTGGGAACGTGGCTACACCTTC,CASSLGLWERGYTF
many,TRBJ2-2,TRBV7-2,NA,TGTGCCAGCAGCTTAGAGGTCTCCGGGGAGCTGTTTTTT,CASSLEVSGELFF
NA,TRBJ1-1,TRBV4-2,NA,TGTGCTAGCAGCCGTAGTGGGTCGGGGACGCCGAACAGTGAAGCTTTCTTT,CASSRSGSGTPNSEAFF
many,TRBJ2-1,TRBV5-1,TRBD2,TGCGCCAGCAGCTTGACCGGGGGGGGCCGCGATGAGCAGTTCTTC,CASSLTGGGRDEQFF
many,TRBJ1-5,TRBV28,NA,TGTGCCAGCAGTTTATGGGGGAGGGCCCAGCATTTT,CASSLWGRAQHF
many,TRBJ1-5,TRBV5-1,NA,TGCGCCAGCAGCTCGAGGCCGGGAGGCAATCAGCCCCAGCATTTT,CASSSRPGGNQPQHF
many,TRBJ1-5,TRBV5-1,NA,TGCGCCAGCAGCCCAGGGTCCTTCCAGGGGAAATTT,CASSPGSFQGKF
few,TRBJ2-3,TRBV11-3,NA,TGTGCCAGCAGCCCCCCTTCGTGGGGCCGAGATACGCAGTATTTT,CASSPPSWGRDTQYF
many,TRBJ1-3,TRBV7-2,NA,TGTGCCAGTAGCTCCGCGAGGGCTGGAAACACCATATATTTT,CASSSARAGNTIYF
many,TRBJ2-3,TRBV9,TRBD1,TGTGCCAGCAGCGTAGGTCTGGACAGGGGATTAGATACGCAGTATTTT,CASSVGLDRGLDTQYF
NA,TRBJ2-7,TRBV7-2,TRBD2,TGTGCCAGCAGCTTAAGGCTAGCGGGGGCCACCTACGAGCAGTACTTC,CASSLRLAGATYEQYF
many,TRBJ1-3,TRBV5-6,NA,TGTGCCAGCAGCTCACCAGACGAGCTCACCTCTGGAAACACCATATATTTT,CASSSPDELTSGNTIYF
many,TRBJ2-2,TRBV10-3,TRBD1,TGTGCCATCACCCAGACAGGGTCGATGGGAACCGGGGAGCTGTTTTTT,CAITQTGSMGTGELFF
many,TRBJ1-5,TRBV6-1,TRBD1,TGTGCCAGCAGTCGTACAGGGGTTGGCAATCAGCCCCAGCATTTT,CASSRTGVGNQPQHF
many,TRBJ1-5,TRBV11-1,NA,TGTGCCAGCAGCTTAGATAATCAGCCCCAGCATTTT,CASSLDNQPQHF
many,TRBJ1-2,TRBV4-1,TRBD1,TGCGCCAGCAGCCAAAGGGACAGGGGGCAAGGAGGCTACACCTTC,CASSQRDRGQGGYTF
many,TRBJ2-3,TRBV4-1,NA,TGCGCCAGCAGCCTCCCAAAAGAGGGGCCCACAGATACGCAGTATTTT,CASSLPKEGPTDTQYF
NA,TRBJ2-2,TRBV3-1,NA,TGTGCCAGCAGCCAAAACGTGGTCGGCGGGGAGCTGTTTTTT,CASSQNVVGGELFF
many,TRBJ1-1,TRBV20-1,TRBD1,TGCAGTGCTGTCAGGGGGTGGGTCACTGAAGCTTTCTTT,CSAVRGWVTEAFF
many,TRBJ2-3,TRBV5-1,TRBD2,TGCGCCAGCACTAGCGGGAGCGCTTTTTCGGATACGCAGTATTTT,CASTSGSAFSDTQYF
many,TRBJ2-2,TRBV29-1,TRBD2,TGCAGCGTTCTAGCGGGAGTCAACATCGGGGAGCCGTTTTTT,CSVLAGVNIGEPFF
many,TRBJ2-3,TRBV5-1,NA,TGCGCCAGCAGCTCGGGGACACCGCTGTCCACAGATACGCAGTATTTT,CASSSGTPLSTDTQYF
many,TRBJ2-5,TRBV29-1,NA,TGCAGCGGGGACGAGCCCCGGGGGACCCAGTACTTC,CSGDEPRGTQYF
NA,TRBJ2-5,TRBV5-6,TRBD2,TGTGCCAGCAGCTCTCTAGCGGGGGGTCCTGAGACCCAGTACTTC,CASSSLAGGPETQYF
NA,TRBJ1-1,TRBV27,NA,TGTGCCAGCAGCTTCTACGGGGGTTCCGCTTTCTTT,CASSFYGGSAFF
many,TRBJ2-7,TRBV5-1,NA,TGCGCCAGCAGCCCGGGACTGGAGCAGTACTTC,CASSPGLEQYF
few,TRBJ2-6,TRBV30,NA,TGTGCCTGGAGTGTACCCAGGAGCTCTGGGGCCAACGTCCTGACTTTC,CAWSVPRSSGANVLTF
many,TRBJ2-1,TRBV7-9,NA,TGTGCCAGCAGCCGTCGTGGCAATGAGCAGTTCTTC,CASSRRGNEQFF
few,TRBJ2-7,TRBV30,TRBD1,TGTGCCTGGGAAAGGGACAGTCAGGGCGAGCAGTACTTC,CAWERDSQGEQYF
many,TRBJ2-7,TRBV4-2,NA,TGTGCCAGCAGCCAATGGGCGGGACAGTCCTTCGAGCAGTACTTC,CASSQWAGQSFEQYF
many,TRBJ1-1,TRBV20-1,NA,TGCAGTGCTAGAGATCCCGGGGGGAACACTGAAGCTTTCTTT,CSARDPGGNTEAFF
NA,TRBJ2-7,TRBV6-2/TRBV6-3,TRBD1,TGTGCCAACAGTGACCCGTCCGGGACAGGGTCCTACGAGCAGTACTTC,CANSDPSGTGSYEQYF
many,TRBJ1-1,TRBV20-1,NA,TGCAGTGCTAGTTCCGGGTCCACTGAAGCTTTCTTT,CSASSGSTEAFF
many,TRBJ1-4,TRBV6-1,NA,TGTGCCAGCAGTATTGAGGCAGATACAACTAATGAAAAACTGTTTTTT,CASSIEADTTNEKLFF
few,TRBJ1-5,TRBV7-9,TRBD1,TGTGCCAGCAGCTTATCAGGGGGTTATAGCAATCAGCCCCAGCATTTT,CASSLSGGYSNQPQHF
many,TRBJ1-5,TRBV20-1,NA,TGCAGTGCTAGAGATATGGGCCGCAATCAGCCCCAGCATTTT,CSARDMGRNQPQHF
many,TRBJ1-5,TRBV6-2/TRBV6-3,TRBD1,TGTGCCAGCAGTTACCCGGGACAGGCCTATCCGGGGGCTAGCAATCAGCCCCAGCATTTT,CASSYPGQAYPGASNQPQHF
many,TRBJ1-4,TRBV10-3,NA,TGTGCCATCAGTGAGGGTGTAGACGAAAAACTGTTTTTT,CAISEGVDEKLFF
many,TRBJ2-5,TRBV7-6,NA,TGTGCCAGCAGCGGGATAGGGCGGGGCCAAGAGACCCAGTACTTC,CASSGIGRGQETQYF
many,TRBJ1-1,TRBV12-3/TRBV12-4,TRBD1,TGTGCCAGCACCTTGGGACAGGGACCTTTGAACACTGAAGCTTTCTTT,CASTLGQGPLNTEAFF
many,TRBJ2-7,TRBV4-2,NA,TGTGCCAGCTCTTCGGGGCAGGGACCCTACGAGCAGTACTTC,CASSSGQGPYEQYF
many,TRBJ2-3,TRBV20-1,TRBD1,TGCAGTGCTAGGGCCCACAGGGGGCTCGCAGATACGCAGTATTTT,CSARAHRGLADTQYF
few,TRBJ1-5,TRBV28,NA,TGTGCCAGCAGTTCCGGAGGGGCATACAATCAGCCCCAGCATTTT,CASSSGGAYNQPQHF
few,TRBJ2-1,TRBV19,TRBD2,TGTGCCAGTAGTATAGGTACTAGCGGGGGGAATGAGCAGTTCTTC,CASSIGTSGGNEQFF
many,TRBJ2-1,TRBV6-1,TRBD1,TGTGCCAGCACCAACCCCGGGACAGGGTTACCGCAGTTCTTC,CASTNPGTGLPQFF
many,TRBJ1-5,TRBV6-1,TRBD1,TGTGCCTCAAAGGGGGCCCTTGGTCAGCCCCAGCATTTT,CASKGALGQPQHF